This note documents a single T cell receptor (beta chain) sequence. Primed by a sample-barcoded 5' primer and a J-beta primer mix, a second PCR proceeded for about 7 to 12 cycles. TCRdb independently ran MiXCR on the 5' RACE reads; one entry per CDR3 protein. The sample lists 1.5 million to 2 million distinct CDR3 sequences; roughly 50% were seen once. This entry belongs to a study of blood T cells in healthy people across ages. Healthy Caucasian individuals from Russia aged 6 to 90 served as donors. The clonotype was recovered from a woman in her thirties or forties in good health. Material for sequencing was blood.

CDR3 amino acids: CATSERGANGYTF. The CDR3 DNA sequence: TGTGCCACCAGTGAACGGGGCGCGAATGGCTACACCTTC. The chain combines TRBV24-1 with TRBJ1-2; D might be TRBD1 (5 bases). The CDR3 sequence is 13 residues long. The V gene lost 4 bases and the J gene lost 6 bases, with 11 bases spanning the gap. Germline loops: CDR1 KGHDR, CDR2 SFDVKD.